The source of this T cell receptor beta chain is a study of T cells in localized non-small cell lung cancer. Study-wide results and caveats: Adjacent lung had a median around 60 of the 100 largest tumor clones. Since sequencing was restricted to only one region of the tumor, intratumor heterogeneity remains a possibility. Overall survival was longer when the density of T cells in the blood was higher. Among the tissues sampled, uninvolved adjacent lung had the highest T cell clonality, above tumor.

Using immunoSEQ multiplex PCR, the repertoire was profiled, and TCRdb retains in-frame clones only, with some absent. Altogether 72,000 or so clones are present, almost 85% being singletons, with the ten largest covering approximately 15%. With respect to this clone: Its specificity is not known.

Germline CDR1 reads MGHDK; CDR2 reads SYGVNS. V dropped 9 bases and J dropped 7; count of bases not matched to a gene: 18. The CDR3 is 15 amino acids. The sequence derives from a female donor aged 60 or older with stage I lung adenocarcinoma. J is TRBJ2-7 and V is TRBV25-1; TRBD2 matches at 7 bases. Sequenced here: peripheral blood, sampled before any cancer treatment. Here the CDR3 reads CASRLTGGSGGEQYF. In DNA, the CDR3 is TGTGCCAGTCGACTCACCGGAGGTTCGGGGGGTGAGCAGTACTTC.